One and the same sample provided the 8 T cell receptor beta chains below, sequenced in a study of T cell responses to AZD1222 COVID-19 vaccine. Here immunoSEQ multiplex PCR was the method, and the copy in TCRdb shows in-frame clones only, minus some. Among 180,000 or so clones listed, approximately 89% were seen once. The source was peripheral blood, collected 28 days after the second AZD1222 dose. Every receptor here comes from an adult who received the AZD1222 COVID-19 vaccine.

This rearrangement joins TRBV6-5 to TRBJ2-1; a possible D gene is TRBD2 (6 bases). Deletions cut 7 bases from V and 2 bases from J, with 15 bases between. Germline-derived CDR1 and CDR2 are MNHEY and SVGAGI. This CDR3 is 15 amino acids long. The CDR3: CASNLDGGTYNEQFF. DNA of the CDR3: TGTGCCAGCAATTTAGACGGGGGTACCTACAATGAGCAGTTCTTC.

The gene calls are TRBV3-1 (or the pseudogene TRBV3-2) and TRBJ2-3, with 10 bases that match TRBD2. With V trimmed by 7 bases and J by 3 bases, 4 bases remained unmatched. Germline V gene data show CDR1 as LGHDT and CDR2 as YNNKEL (reference sequence). The CDR3 is 14 residues long. For the CDR3, the DNA is TGTGCCAGCAAAGCGGGGGGGCTGACAGATACGCAGTATTTT. Translation: CASKAGGLTDTQYF.

The chain recombines TRBV4-1 with TRBJ2-6, with D perhaps TRBD2 (5 bases). The germline V gene encodes CDR1 MGHRA and CDR2 YSYEKL. This CDR3 is built from 18 residues. Trimming shortened V by 4 bases and J by 0 bases, and 16 bases separated the two germline ends. The CDR3 spells CASSPGSVLVSGANVLTF. The CDR3 DNA reads TGCGCCAGCAGCCCCGGTAGCGTCCTCGTCTCTGGGGCCAACGTCCTGACTTTC.

This clone was detected only once. The CDR3 DNA sequence: TGTGCCAGTAGACTACGGGGGTTCGTGAACACTGAAGCTTTCTTT. It specifies CASRLRGFVNTEAFF. This chain connects TRBV19 to TRBJ1-1; D might be TRBD1 (5 bases). The CDR3 has 15 residues. The germline V gene encodes CDR1 LNHDA and CDR2 SQIVND (reference sequence). Trimming removed 6 bases at V and 0 bases at J, with 14 bases between. Together with reference TRBV19 and TRBJ1-1, the CDR3 gives the full variable domain: DGGITQSPKYLFRKEGQNVTLSCEQNLNHDAMYWYRQDPGQGLRLIYYSQIVNDFQKGDIAEGYSVSREKKESFPLTVTSAQKNPTAFYLCASRLRGFVNTEAFFGQGTRLTVV.

The J gene is TRBJ2-1, the V gene TRBV24-1; 8 bases match TRBD1. Trimming took 3 bases from V and 6 from J; bases not matched to a gene: 9. The CDR3 is 16 residues long. CDR1 is KGHDR, CDR2 SFDVKD, per germline. CDR3 loop: CATSDRTGIHTNEQFF. The CDR3 coding sequence is TGTGCCACCAGTGATCGGACAGGGATTCACACCAATGAGCAGTTCTTC.

The chain couples TRBV27 to TRBJ1-2; D is possibly TRBD1 (6 bases). CDR1 MNHEY and CDR2 SMNVEV come from the germline V gene (reference sequence). V lost 5 bases, J lost 3 bases, and 13 bases lay in between. The CDR3 is made up of 14 amino acids. The CDR3 here is CASSLRGSYYGYTF. Written as DNA, the CDR3 is TGTGCCAGCAGTCTCAGGGGATCTTACTATGGCTACACCTTC.

The chain joins TRBV6-1 to TRBJ1-2, with D possibly matching TRBD1 (6 bases). There are 14 residues in the CDR3. The V gene's germline CDR1 is MNHNS and CDR2 SASEGT. Trimming took 5 bases from V and 5 from J, leaving 15 bases between them. The CDR3 reads CASSSREGVYGYTF. CDR3 nucleotides: TGTGCCAGCAGTTCCCGGGAGGGGGTATATGGCTACACCTTC.

DNA of the CDR3: TGTGCCAGCAGGAGGGGGGACTACGAGCAGTACTTC. Its protein is CASRRGDYEQYF. The chain combines TRBV27 with TRBJ2-7; the D gene could be TRBD1 or TRBD2 (6 bases each). V gave up 6 bases and J gave up 3 bases, with 9 bases separating them. This CDR3 region has 12 residues. The germline V gene has CDR1 MNHEY and CDR2 SMNVEV (reference sequence).